One T cell receptor beta chain is described in this entry. These data belong to a study of blood T cells in healthy people across ages. Primers used in a second PCR of about 7 to 11 cycles were a sample-barcoded 5' primer and a J-beta primer mix. MiXCR, run by TCRdb on the 5' RACE reads, gives a single entry per CDR3 protein. The sample gives around 970,000 distinct CDR3 sequences, approximately 50% of which show up once; about a fifth is in the top ten. V was cut by 7 bases and J by 2 bases, with 10 bases left in between. Germline assignment: CDR1 MDHEN and CDR2 SYDVKM. The CDR3 consists of 13 residues.

The sample comprised blood. J is TRBJ2-3 and V is TRBV28; D is unresolved. The receptor comes from a woman aged 55-69 years in good health. The CDR3 reads CASIEAPTDTQYF. CDR3 bases: TGTGCCAGCATCGAGGCCCCCACAGATACGCAGTATTTT.